Described below is a single T cell receptor (beta chain) sequence and its context. Antigen unknown. The entry originates in a study of beta chain features in type 1 diabetes. Points from the study as a whole: Significant though moderate, a shortening of TCRB CDR3s appeared in all four CD4+ subsets of Type 1 diabetes patients. PCR, the amplification step, might favor shorter templates, equally in patients and controls.

Germline V gene lookup returns CDR1 SGHTA and CDR2 FQGNSA. The CDR3 extends over 14 amino acids. Trimming cost V 6 bases and J 9 bases, with 18 bases left between them. The authors reverse transcribed all of the isolated RNA, so sequencing captured expressed TCRB transcripts. Produced via immunoSEQ multiplex PCR; TCRdb's table is partial and in-frame only. Here the sample spans under 200,000 clones, about a tenth being singletons. Sequencing was done on a sample of central memory CD4+ T cells from blood. The TCR originated in a young man with type 1 diabetes. The V gene is TRBV7-2, the J gene TRBJ2-4; the D gene is possibly TRBD2 (5 bases). As DNA, the CDR3 is TGTGCCAGCAGGAGCGGCCTCCAAAATGGCATTCAGTACTTC. Its protein is CASRSGLQNGIQYF.